This is a list of T cell receptor delta chains from one sample in a study of gamma-delta T cells after stem cell transplantation. TCRdb reran clone calling via CATT on the RT-PCR reads. The sample consists of 2,500 to 3,500 delta-chain clones, 2.9% of them appearing once. Sample: gamma-delta T cells. These receptors originate from a human donor. It is not recorded whose cells these are; they may come from a transplant donor. The CDR3 runs from the conserved cysteine through the conserved F or W.

v_call,j_call,cdr3_length,cdr3_aa
TRDV2,TRDJ1,17,CACDTIPAFISTDKLIF
TRDV2,TRDJ1,23,CACDILAPTPQVGDTSLTDKLIF
TRDV2,TRDJ1,24,CACDHINTPDYPGGKAAYTDKLIF
TRDV2,TRDJ1,20,CACDTVLGTGGYGYTDKLIF
TRDV2,TRDJ1,19,CACDTVLPGGSSYTDKLIF
TRDV2,TRDJ1,16,CACDVLGDYNTDKLIF
TRDV2,TRDJ1,16,CACDFVGTTQTDKLIF
TRDV2,TRDJ1,15,CACDPLGDKADKLIF
TRDV2,TRDJ1,19,CACDAIRIESVGYTDKLIF
TRDV1,TRDJ1,21,CALGEPPAGGSPLVYTDKLIF
TRDV2,TRDJ1,17,CACDSVLGHRNTDKLIF
TRDV2,TRDJ1,15,CACDRPGENTDKLIF
TRDV2,TRDJ1,14,CACDFILGDRKLIF
TRDV2,TRDJ1,14,CACDTVLGDKKLIF
TRDV2,TRDJ1,16,CACDTVGGGRSDKLIF
TRDV2,TRDJ2,15,CACDSVLGGSAQLFF
TRDV2,TRDJ1,14,CACELLGATYKLIF
TRDV2,TRDJ1,14,CACDTAGAKDKLIF
TRDV2,TRDJ1,19,CACDALLGDTQQPTDKLIF
TRDV2,TRDJ1,20,CACDTQGLGDTAHTLDTLIF
TRDV2,TRDJ1,20,CACDTVSWAGGYANTDKLIF
TRDV2,TRDJ1,17,CACDTMGATVGTDKLIF
TRDV2,TRDJ1,15,CACDLVGDISDKLIF
TRDV2,TRDJ3,16,CACDPVLGDPTRQMFF
TRDV2,TRDJ1,18,CACDTVDRGGFDTDKLIF
TRDV2,TRDJ1,19,CACDTAWRGARLTPDKLIF
TRDV2,TRDJ1,19,CACDTVRATLAEYTDKLIF
TRDV2,TRDJ1,18,CACERLGDNLDNTDKLIF
TRDV2,TRDJ1,13,CACDVLGDRKLIF
TRDV1,TRDJ1,16,CALGERFRQYTDKLIF
TRDV2,TRDJ1,15,CACDTLGDRNDKLIF
TRDV2,TRDJ1,19,CARDAIRIESVGYTDKLIF
TRDV2,TRDJ1,24,CACDTFRPSYVGDRKPRGTDKLIF
TRDV1,TRDJ1,21,CALGATYVGWGCINYTDKLIF
TRDV1,TRDJ1,22,CALGELAAPTYIGGYATDKLIF
TRDV1,TRDJ1,24,CALGELPLPNEVGNDKWSFLKLIF
TRDV2,TRDJ1,18,CACDPTGGSLKPNDKLIF
TRDV2,TRDJ3,21,CACDAARTGGDTSWDTRQMFF
TRDV2,TRDJ1,15,CACDPVVRRVNKLIF
TRDV1,TRDJ1,25,CALGERLLQYTGGYAYRIYTDKLIF
TRDV2,TRDJ1,18,CACDTVGTGRGSTDKLIF
TRAV29/DV5,TRDJ1,20,CAASTYVGTGDTIPTDKLIF
TRDV2,TRDJ1,17,CACDSLLLGDNTDKLIF
TRDV2,TRDJ1,14,CACDTWDSRDKLIF
TRDV2,TRDJ1,16,CACDTIIRAHTDKLIF
TRDV2,TRDJ1,15,CACDTLLGDTDKLIF
TRDV2,TRDJ1,19,CACDTVVGDTAQTLDKLIF
TRDV1,TRDJ1,14,CALGDLPVTDKLIF
TRDV2,TRDJ1,16,CACDALLGVHTDKLIF
TRDV1,TRDJ1,20,CALGEVPLTPLASSSDKLIF
TRDV2,TRDJ1,17,CACDLVLGDRYTDKLIF
TRDV2,TRDJ1,15,CACDGVGAHTDKLIF
TRDV2,TRDJ1,15,CACYSLGANTDKLIF
TRDV2,TRDJ1,14,CACDILGDTYKLIF